This TCR beta chain was sequenced for a study of blood T cell repertoires in COVID-19. In the study overall: Samples representing acute and convalescent COVID-19 were sourced from the United States, Italy and Spain. PBMCs, B-cell-depleted T cells, or T cells were the source of the cDNA or gDNA that made up the material.

Original data processing: It was from reference gene primer amplification that nucleated cell counts were estimated. Method: immunoSEQ multiplex PCR; TCRdb's copy keeps in-frame clones and lacks some. V, J and clone size are those of that table, while D and trimming were read from the DNA. The sample holds nearly 110,000 clones, 88% seen once. Germline CDR1 and CDR2: LNHNV and YYDKDF (reference sequence). This CDR3 comprises 16 residues. The V gene lost 3 bases and the J gene lost 4 bases, with 16 bases spanning the gap. The chain uses TRBV15 and TRBJ2-1, with D possibly matching TRBD2 (6 bases). Sequencing used peripheral blood. This clonotype was obtained from a man in his fifties with active or convalescent COVID-19. CDR3 in amino acids: CATSRPERTIYNEQFF. For the CDR3, the DNA is TGTGCCACCAGCAGGCCAGAGCGGACTATATACAATGAGCAGTTCTTC.